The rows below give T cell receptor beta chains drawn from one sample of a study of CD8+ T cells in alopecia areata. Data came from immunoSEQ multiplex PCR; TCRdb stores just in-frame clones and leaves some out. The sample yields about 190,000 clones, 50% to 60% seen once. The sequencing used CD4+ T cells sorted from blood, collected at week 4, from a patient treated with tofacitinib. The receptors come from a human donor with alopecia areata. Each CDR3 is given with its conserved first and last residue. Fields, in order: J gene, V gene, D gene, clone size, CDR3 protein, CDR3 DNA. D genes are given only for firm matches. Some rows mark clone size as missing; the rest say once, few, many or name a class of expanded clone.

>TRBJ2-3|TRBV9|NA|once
CASSVALTDTQYF
TGTGCCAGCAGCGTAGCGTTGACAGATACGCAGTATTTT
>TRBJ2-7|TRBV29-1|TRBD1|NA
CSIRQGSSYEQYF
TGCAGCATCCGACAGGGGAGCTCCTACGAGCAGTACTTC
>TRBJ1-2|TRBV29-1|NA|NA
CSVEGGLHGYTF
TGCAGCGTTGAAGGAGGGCTTCATGGCTACACCTTC
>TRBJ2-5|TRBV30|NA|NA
CAWSLGISGETQYF
TGTGCCTGGAGTTTGGGGATAAGCGGGGAGACCCAGTACTTC
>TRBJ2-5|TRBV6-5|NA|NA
CASTPPGPQETQYF
TGTGCCAGCACACCCCCGGGGCCCCAAGAGACCCAGTACTTC
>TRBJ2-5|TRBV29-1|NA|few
CSSSRAQRETQYF
TGCAGCTCCTCGCGGGCCCAGCGGGAGACCCAGTACTTC
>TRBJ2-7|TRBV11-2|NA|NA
CASSSKGVGVEQYF
TGTGCCAGCAGCTCCAAAGGGGTCGGGGTCGAGCAGTACTTC
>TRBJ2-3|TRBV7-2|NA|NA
CASSLRWAGTDTQYF
TGTGCCAGCAGCTTAAGATGGGCGGGCACAGATACGCAGTATTTT
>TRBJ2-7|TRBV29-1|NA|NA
CSVEGGTGVAWGEQYF
TGCAGCGTTGAGGGGGGAACGGGAGTGGCATGGGGCGAGCAGTACTTC
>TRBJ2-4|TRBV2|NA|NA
CASSEKEGDLAKNIQYF
TGTGCCAGCAGTGAAAAGGAAGGGGACCTAGCCAAAAACATTCAGTACTTC
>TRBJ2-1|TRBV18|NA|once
CASSPRGSSYNEQFF
TGTGCCAGCTCACCCCGAGGGAGCTCCTACAATGAGCAGTTCTTC
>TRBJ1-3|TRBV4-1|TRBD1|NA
CASSQTGGLNSGNTIYF
TGCGCCAGCAGCCAAACAGGGGGCCTAAACTCTGGAAACACCATATATTTT
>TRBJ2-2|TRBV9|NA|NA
CASSVGRVRITGELFF
TGTGCCAGCAGCGTAGGTCGGGTGCGGATCACCGGGGAGCTGTTTTTT
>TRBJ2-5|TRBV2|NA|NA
CASRQGQETQYF
TGTGCCAGCCGGCAGGGACAAGAGACCCAGTACTTC
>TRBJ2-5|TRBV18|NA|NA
CASSPRKGTQETQYF
TGTGCCAGCTCACCACGTAAGGGCACTCAAGAGACCCAGTACTTC
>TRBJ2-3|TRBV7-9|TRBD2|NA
CASSSWTSGRTDTQYF
TGTGCCAGCAGTTCCTGGACTAGCGGGAGGACAGATACGCAGTATTTT
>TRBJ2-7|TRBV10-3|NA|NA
CAISEGNLVEQYF
TGTGCCATCAGTGAAGGGAACTTGGTCGAGCAGTACTTC
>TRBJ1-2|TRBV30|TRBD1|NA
CAWSSGQGIDGYTF
TGTGCCTGGAGTTCGGGACAGGGGATAGATGGCTACACCTTC
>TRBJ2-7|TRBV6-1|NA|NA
CASSEVHEQYF
TGTGCCAGCAGTGAAGTCCACGAGCAGTACTTC
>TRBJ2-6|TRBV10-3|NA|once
CAISRDPSGANVLTF
TGTGCCATCAGCCGGGACCCCTCTGGGGCCAACGTCCTGACTTTC
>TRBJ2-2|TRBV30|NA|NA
CAWSNVGTNTGELFF
TGTGCCTGGAGTAACGTAGGCACGAACACCGGGGAGCTGTTTTTT
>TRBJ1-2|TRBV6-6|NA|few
CASSYQTANYGYTF
TGTGCCAGCAGTTACCAGACAGCTAACTATGGCTACACCTTC
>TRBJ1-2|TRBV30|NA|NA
CAWSGGAEIKNYGYTF
TGTGCCTGGAGTGGGGGGGCAGAAATCAAAAACTATGGCTACACCTTC
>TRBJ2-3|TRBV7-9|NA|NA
CASSRGLGTDTQYF
TGTGCCAGCAGTCGCGGACTCGGCACAGATACGCAGTATTTT
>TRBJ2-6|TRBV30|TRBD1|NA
CACGQGLSGANVLTF
TGTGCCTGTGGACAGGGTTTATCTGGGGCCAACGTCCTGACTTTC
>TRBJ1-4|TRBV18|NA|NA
CASSTVSGEKLFF
TGTGCCAGCTCCACTGTTTCCGGGGAAAAACTGTTTTTT
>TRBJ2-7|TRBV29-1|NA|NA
CSVVIGISYEQYF
TGCAGCGTTGTAATCGGAATCTCCTACGAGCAGTACTTC
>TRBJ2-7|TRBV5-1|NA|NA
CASSPGRLPALQEQYF
TGCGCCAGCAGCCCAGGACGCCTACCGGCCTTACAGGAGCAGTACTTC
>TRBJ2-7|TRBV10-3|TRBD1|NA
CATSQGTDYEQYF
TGTGCCACCTCACAGGGGACGGACTACGAGCAGTACTTC
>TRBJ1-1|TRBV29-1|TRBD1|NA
CSVGRQGSGTEAFF
TGCAGCGTCGGAAGACAGGGGTCTGGCACTGAAGCTTTCTTT
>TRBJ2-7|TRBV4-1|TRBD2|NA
CASSQAVAVAGSSYEQYF
TGCGCCAGCAGCCAAGCGGTAGCGGTAGCGGGAAGCTCCTACGAGCAGTACTTC
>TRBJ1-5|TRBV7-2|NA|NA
CASSLASAGPNQPQHF
TGTGCCAGCAGCTTAGCGTCGGCAGGGCCAAATCAGCCCCAGCATTTT
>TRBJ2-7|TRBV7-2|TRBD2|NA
CASSYGTSVYEQYF
TGTGCCAGCAGCTACGGGACTAGCGTCTACGAGCAGTACTTC
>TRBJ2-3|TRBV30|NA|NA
CAWSVPQGSGTQYF
TGTGCCTGGAGTGTACCCCAGGGTAGCGGTACGCAGTATTTT
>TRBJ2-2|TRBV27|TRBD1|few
CASSSDRGRTGELFF
TGTGCCAGCAGTTCTGACAGGGGGCGTACCGGGGAGCTGTTTTTT
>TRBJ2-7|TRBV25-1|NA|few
CASSIGFPYEQYF
TGTGCCAGCAGTATAGGATTTCCCTACGAGCAGTACTTC
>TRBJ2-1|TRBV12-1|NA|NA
CASSSLPQGRSYNEQFF
TGTGCCAGCAGCTCCTTACCCCAGGGAAGAAGCTACAATGAGCAGTTCTTC
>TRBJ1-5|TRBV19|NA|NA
CASSSQDEGSQPQHF
TGTGCCAGTAGTTCCCAGGACGAGGGAAGCCAGCCCCAGCATTTT
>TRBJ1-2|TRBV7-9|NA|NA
CASSSLGAGRSGYTF
TGTGCCAGCAGCTCCCTCGGGGCAGGGAGGAGTGGCTACACCTTC
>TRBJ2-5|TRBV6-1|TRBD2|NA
CASSSPGLAQETQYF
TGTGCCAGCAGCTCCCCGGGACTAGCCCAAGAGACCCAGTACTTC
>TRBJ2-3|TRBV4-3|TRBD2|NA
CASSQRLAGGADTQYF
TGCGCCAGCAGCCAAAGGCTAGCGGGAGGGGCAGATACGCAGTATTTT
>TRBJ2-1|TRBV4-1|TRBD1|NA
CASSPQNNRGQGRNEQFF
TGCGCCAGCAGCCCCCAGAACAATCGGGGACAGGGGAGGAATGAGCAGTTCTTC
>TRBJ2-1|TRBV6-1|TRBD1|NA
CASSARQGYYNEQFF
TGTGCCAGCAGTGCACGACAGGGCTACTACAATGAGCAGTTCTTC
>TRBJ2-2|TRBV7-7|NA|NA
CASSLGVRDTGELFF
TGTGCCAGCAGCTTAGGAGTTAGAGACACCGGGGAGCTGTTTTTT
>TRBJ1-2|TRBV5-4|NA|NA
CASSLPRGSGYTF
TGTGCCAGCAGCTTGCCCAGGGGCAGCGGCTACACCTTC
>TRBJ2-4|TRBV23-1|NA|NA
CASRLTQENF
TGCGCCAGCAGGCTAACCCAGGAGAACTTC
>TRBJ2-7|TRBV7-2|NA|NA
CASSLAPAASSYEQYF
TGTGCCAGCAGCTTAGCTCCAGCGGCTAGCTCCTACGAGCAGTACTTC
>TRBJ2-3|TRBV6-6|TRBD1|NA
CASSYWDRTLTQYF
TGTGCCAGCAGTTACTGGGACAGGACCCTTACGCAGTATTTT
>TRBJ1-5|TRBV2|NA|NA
CASSEIHDNQPQHF
TGTGCCAGCAGTGAAATCCACGACAATCAGCCCCAGCATTTT
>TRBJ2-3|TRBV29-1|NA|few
CSVEGGTDTQYF
TGCAGCGTTGAGGGCGGCACAGATACGCAGTATTTT
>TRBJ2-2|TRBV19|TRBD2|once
CASSIRTSGNTGELFF
TGTGCCAGTAGTATCCGGACTAGCGGGAACACCGGGGAGCTGTTTTTT
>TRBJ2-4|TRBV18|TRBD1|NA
CASSPPGQAFKNIQYF
TGTGCCAGCTCACCACCGGGACAGGCCTTCAAAAACATTCAGTACTTC
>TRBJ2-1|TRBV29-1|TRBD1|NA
CSALTGSVHEQFF
TGCAGCGCCCTGACAGGGTCGGTCCATGAGCAGTTCTTC